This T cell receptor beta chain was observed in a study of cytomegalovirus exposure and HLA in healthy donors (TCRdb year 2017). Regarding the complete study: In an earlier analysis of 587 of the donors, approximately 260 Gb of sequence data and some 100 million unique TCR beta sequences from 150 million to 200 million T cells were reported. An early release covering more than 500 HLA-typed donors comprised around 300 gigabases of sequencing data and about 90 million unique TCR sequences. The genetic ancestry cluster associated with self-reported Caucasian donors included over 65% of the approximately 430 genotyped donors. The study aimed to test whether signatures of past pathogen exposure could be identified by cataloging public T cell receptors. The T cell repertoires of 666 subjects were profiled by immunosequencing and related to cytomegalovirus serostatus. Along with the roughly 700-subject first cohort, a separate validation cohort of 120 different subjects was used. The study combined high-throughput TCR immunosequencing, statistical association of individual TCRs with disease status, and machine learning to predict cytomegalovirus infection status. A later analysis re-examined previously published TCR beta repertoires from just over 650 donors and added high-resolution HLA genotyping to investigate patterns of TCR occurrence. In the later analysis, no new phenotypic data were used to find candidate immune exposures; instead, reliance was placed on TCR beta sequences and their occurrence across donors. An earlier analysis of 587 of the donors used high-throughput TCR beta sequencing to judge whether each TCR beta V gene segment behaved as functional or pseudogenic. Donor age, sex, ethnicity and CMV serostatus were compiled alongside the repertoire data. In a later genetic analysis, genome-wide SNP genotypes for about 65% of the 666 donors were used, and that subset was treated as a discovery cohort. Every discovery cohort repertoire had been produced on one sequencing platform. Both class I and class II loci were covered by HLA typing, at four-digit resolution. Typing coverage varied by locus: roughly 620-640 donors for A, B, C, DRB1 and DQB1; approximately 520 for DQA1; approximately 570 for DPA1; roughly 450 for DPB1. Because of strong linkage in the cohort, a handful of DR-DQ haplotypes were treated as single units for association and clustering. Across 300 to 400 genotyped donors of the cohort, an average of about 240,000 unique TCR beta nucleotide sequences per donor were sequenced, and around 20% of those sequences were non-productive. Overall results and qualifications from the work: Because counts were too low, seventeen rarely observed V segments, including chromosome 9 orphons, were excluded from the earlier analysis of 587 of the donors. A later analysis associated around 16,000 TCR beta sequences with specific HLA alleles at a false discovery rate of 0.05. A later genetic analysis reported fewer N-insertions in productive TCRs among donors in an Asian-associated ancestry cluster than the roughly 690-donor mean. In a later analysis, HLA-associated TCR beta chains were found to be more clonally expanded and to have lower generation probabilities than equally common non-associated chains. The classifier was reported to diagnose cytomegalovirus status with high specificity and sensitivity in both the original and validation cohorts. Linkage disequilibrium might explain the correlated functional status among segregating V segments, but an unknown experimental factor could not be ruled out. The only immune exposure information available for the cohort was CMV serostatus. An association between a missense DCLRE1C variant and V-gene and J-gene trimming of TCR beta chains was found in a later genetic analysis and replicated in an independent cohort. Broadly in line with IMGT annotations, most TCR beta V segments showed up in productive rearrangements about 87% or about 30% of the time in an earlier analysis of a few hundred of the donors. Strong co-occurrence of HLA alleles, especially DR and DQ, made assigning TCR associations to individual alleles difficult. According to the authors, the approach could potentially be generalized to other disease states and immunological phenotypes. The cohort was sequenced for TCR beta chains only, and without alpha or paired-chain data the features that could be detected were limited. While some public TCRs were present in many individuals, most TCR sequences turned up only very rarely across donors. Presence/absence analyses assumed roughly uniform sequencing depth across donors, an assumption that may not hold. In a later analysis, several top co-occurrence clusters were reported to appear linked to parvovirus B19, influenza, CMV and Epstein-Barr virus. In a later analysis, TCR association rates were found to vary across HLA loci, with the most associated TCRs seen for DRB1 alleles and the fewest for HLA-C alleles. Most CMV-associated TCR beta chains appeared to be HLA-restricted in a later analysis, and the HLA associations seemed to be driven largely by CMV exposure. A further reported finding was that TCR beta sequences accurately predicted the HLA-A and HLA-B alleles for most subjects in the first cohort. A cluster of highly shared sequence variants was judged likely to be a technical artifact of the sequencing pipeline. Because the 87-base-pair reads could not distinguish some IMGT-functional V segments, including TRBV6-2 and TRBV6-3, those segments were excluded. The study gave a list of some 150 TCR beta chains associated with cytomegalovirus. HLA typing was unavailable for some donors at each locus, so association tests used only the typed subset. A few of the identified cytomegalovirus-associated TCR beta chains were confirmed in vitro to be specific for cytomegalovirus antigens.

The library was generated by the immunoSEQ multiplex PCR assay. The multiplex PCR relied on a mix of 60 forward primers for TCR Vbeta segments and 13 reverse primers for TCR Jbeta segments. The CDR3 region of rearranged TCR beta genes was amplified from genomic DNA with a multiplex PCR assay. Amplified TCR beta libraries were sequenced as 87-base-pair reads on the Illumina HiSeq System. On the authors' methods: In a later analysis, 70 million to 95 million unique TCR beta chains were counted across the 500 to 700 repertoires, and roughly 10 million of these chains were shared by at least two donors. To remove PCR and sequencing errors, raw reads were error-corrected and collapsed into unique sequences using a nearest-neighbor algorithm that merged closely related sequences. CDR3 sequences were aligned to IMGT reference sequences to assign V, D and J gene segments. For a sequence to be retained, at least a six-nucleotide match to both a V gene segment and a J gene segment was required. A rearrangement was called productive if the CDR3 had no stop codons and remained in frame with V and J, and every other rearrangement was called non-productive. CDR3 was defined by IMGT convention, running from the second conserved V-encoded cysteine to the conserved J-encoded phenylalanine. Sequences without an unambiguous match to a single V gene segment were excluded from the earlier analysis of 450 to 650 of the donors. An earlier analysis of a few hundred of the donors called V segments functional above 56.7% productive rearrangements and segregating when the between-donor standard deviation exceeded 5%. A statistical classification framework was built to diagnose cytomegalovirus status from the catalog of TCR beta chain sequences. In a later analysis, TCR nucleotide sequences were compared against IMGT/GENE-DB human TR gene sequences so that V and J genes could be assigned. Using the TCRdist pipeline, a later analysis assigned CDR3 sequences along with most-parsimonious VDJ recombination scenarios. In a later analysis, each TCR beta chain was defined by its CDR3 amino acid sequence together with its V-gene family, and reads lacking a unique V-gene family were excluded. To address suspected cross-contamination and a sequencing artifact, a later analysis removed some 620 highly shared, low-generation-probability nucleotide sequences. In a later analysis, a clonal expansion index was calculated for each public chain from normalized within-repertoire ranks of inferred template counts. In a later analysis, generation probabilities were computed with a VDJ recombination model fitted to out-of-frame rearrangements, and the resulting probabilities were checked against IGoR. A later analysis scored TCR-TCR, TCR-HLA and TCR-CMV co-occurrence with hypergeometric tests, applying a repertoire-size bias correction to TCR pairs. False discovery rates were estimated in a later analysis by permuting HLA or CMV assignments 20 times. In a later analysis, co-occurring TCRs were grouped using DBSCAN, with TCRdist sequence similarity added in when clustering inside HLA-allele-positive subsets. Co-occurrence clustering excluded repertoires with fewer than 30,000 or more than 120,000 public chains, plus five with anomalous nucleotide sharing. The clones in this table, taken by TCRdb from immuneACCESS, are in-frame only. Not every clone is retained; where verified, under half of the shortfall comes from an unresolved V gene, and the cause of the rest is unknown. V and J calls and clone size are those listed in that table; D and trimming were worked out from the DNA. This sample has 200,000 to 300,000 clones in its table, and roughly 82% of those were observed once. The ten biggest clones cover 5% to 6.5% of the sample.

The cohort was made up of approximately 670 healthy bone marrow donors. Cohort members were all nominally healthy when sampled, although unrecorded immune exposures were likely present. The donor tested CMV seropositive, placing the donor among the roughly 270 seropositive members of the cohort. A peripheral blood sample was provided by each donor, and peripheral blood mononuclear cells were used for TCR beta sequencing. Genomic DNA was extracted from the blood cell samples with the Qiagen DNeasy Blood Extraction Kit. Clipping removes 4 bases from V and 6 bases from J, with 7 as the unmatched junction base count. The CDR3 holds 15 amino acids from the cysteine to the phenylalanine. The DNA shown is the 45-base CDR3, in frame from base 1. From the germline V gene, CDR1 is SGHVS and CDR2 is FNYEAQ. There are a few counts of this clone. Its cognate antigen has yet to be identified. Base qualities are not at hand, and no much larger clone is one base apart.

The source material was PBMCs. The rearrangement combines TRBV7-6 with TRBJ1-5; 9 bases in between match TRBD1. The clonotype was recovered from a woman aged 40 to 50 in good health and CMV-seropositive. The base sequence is TGTGCCAGCAGCTGGACAGGGGACAGTAGTCAGCCCCAGCATTTT. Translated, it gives CASSWTGDSSQPQHF. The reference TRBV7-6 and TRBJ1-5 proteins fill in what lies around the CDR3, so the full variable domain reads GAGVSQSPRYKVTKRGQDVALRCDPISGHVSLYWYRQALGQGPEFLTYFNYEAQQDKSGLPNDRFSAERPEGSISTLTIQRTEQRDSAMYRCASSWTGDSSQPQHFGDGTRLSIL.